This T cell receptor (beta chain) was obtained from a study of blood T cell repertoires in COVID-19. This CDR3 is built from 14 residues. Germline CDR1 and CDR2: SNHLY and FYNNEI. V shed 8 bases, J shed 6 bases, and the junction held 9 bases outside the gene matches. The table came from immunoSEQ multiplex PCR; TCRdb's copy has only in-frame clones and leaves some out. The table shows fewer than 350,000 clones, with 88% occurring only once. The chain recombines TRBV2 with TRBJ1-5; 8 nucleotides agree with TRBD1. The source is a woman between 55 and 75 years old in a cohort exposed to, infected with or recovered from COVID-19 (not recorded which). Sequencing input: PBMCs or T cells enriched from blood (not recorded which). The CDR3 DNA sequence: TGTGCCAGCTTAGCTCGGACAGGGAGTCAGCCCCAGCATTTT. Its protein product is CASLARTGSQPQHF.